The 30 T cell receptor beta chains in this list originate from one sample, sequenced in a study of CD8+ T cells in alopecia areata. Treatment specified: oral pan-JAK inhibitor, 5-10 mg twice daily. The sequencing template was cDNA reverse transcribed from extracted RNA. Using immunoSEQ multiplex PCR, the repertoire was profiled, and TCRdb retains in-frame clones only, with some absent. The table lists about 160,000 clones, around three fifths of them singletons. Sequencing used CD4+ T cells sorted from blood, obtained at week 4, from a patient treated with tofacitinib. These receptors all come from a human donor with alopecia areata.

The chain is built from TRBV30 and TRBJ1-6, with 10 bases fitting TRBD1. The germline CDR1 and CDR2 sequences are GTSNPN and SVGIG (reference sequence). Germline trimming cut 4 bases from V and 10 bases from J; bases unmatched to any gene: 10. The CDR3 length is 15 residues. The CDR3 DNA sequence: TGTGCCTGGACAAGCCCCGGGACAGGGGACTCACCCCTCCACTTT. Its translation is CAWTSPGTGDSPLHF. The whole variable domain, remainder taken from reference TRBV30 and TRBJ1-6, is SQTIHQWPATLVQPVGSPLSLECTVEGTSNPNLYWYRQAAGRGLQLLFYSVGIGQISSEVPQNLSASRPQDRQFILSSKKLLLSDSGFYLCAWTSPGTGDSPLHFGNGTRLTVT.

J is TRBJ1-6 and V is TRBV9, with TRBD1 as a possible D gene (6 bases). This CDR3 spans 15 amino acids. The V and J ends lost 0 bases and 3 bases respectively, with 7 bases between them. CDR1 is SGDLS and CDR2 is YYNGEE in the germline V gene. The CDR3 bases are TGTGCCAGCAGCGTAGCGGACAGCTATAATTCACCCCTCCACTTT. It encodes CASSVADSYNSPLHF.

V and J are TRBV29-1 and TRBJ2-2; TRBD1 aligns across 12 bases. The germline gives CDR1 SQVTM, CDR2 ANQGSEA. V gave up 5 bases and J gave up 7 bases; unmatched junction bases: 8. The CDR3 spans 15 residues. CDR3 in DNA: TGCAGCGTTACCGGGACAGGGGGCGGGAGCGGGGAGCTGTTTTTT. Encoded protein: CSVTGTGGGSGELFF.

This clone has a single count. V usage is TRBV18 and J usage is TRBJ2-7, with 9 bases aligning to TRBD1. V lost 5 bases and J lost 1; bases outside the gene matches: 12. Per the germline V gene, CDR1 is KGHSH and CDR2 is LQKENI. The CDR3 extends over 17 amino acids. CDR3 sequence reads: CASSTLNRDRVSYEQYF. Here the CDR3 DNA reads TGTGCCAGCTCAACTTTAAACCGGGACAGGGTATCCTACGAGCAGTACTTC.

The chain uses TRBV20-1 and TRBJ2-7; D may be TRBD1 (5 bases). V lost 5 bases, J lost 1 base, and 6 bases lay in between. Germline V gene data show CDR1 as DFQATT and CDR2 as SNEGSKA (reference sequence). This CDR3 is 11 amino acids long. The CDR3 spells CSASGSYEQYF. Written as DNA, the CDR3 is TGCAGTGCTTCAGGGTCCTACGAGCAGTACTTC.

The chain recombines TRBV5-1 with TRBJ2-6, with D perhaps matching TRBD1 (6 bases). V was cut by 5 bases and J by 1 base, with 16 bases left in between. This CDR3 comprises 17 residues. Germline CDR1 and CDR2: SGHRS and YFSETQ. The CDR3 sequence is CASSWGTGSSGANVLTF. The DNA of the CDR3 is TGCGCCAGCAGTTGGGGAACAGGGAGTTCTGGGGCCAACGTCCTGACTTTC.

The CDR3 loop reads CSVDEFNYGYTF. For the CDR3, the DNA is TGCAGCGTTGATGAGTTTAACTATGGCTACACCTTC. The rearrangement uses TRBV29-1 and TRBJ1-2; D is ambiguous. CDR3 size: 12 residues. Per the germline V gene, CDR1 is SQVTM and CDR2 is ANQGSEA. V was clipped by 3 bases and J by 1 base, with 6 bases between them. The variable domain in full, completed from reference TRBV29-1 and TRBJ1-2, reads SAVISQKPSRDICQRGTSLTIQCQVDSQVTMMFWYRQQPGQSLTLIATANQGSEATYESGFVIDKFPISRPNLTFSTLTVSNMSPEDSSIYLCSVDEFNYGYTFGSGTRLTVV.

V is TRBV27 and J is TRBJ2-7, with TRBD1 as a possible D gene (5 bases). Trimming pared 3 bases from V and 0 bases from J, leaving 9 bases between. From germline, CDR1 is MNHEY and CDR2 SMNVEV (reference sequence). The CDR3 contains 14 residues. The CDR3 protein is CASSFQGSSYEQYF. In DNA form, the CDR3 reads TGTGCCAGCAGTTTCCAGGGTAGCTCCTACGAGCAGTACTTC.

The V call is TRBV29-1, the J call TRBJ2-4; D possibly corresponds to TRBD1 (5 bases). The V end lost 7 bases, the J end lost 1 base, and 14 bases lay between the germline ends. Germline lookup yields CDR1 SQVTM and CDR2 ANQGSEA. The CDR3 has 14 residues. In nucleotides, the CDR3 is TGCAGCGCCGTGACAGCCGTCGCCAAAAACATTCAGTACTTC. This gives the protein CSAVTAVAKNIQYF.

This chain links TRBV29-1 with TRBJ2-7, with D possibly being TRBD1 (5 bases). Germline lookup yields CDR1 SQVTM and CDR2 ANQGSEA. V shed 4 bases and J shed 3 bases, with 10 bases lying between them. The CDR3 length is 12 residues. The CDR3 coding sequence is TGCAGCGTTGGACAGAAAGGCTACGAGCAGTACTTC. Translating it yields CSVGQKGYEQYF.

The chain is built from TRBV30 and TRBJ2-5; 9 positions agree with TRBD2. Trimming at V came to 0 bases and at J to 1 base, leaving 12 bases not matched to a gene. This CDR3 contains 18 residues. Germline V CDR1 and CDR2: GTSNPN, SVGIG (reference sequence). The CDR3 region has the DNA TGTGCCTGGAGTGTAATAGCGGGGGCCTTCGGTGGCCAAGAGACCCAGTACTTC. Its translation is CAWSVIAGAFGGQETQYF.

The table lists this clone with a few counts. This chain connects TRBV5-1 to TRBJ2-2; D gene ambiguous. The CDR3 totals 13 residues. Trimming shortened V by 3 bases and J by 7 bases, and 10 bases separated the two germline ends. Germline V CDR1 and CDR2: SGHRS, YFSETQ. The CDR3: CASSSNPNGELFF. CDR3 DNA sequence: TGCGCCAGCAGCTCAAACCCGAACGGGGAGCTGTTTTTT. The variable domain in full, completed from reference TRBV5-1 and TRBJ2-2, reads KAGVTQTPRYLIKTRGQQVTLSCSPISGHRSVSWYQQTPGQGLQFLFEYFSETQRNKGNFPGRFSGRQFSNSRSEMNVSTLELGDSALYLCASSSNPNGELFFGEGSRLTVL.

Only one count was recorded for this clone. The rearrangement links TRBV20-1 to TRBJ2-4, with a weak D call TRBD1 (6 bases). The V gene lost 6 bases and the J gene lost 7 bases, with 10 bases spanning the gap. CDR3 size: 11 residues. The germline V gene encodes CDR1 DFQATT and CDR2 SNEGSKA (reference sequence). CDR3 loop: CSAQGLNIQYF. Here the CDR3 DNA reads TGCAGTGCCCAGGGGCTTAACATTCAGTACTTC.

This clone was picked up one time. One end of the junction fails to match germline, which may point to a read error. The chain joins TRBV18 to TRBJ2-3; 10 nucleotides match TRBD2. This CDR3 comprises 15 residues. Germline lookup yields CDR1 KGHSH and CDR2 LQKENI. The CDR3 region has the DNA TGTGCCAGCTCGCCACTAGCGGGGCTCGCAGATACGCAGTATTTT. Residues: CASSPLAGLADTQYF.

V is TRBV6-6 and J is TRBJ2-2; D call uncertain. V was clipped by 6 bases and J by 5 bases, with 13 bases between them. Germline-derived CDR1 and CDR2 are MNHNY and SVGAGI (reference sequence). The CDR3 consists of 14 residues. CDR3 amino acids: CASSRSDPTGELFF. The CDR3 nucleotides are TGTGCCAGCAGCCGATCCGACCCGACCGGGGAGCTGTTTTTT.

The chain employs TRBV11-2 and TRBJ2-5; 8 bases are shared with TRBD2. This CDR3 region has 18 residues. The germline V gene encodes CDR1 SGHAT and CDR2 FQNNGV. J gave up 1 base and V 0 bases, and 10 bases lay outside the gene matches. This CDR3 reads CASSLDRTLAGGQETQYF. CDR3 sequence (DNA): TGTGCCAGCAGCTTAGACCGGACTTTGGCGGGGGGCCAAGAGACCCAGTACTTC.

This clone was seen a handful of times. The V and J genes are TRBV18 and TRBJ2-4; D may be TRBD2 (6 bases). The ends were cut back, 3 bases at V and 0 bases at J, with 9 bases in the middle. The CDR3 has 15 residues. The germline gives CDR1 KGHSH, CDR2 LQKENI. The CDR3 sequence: CASSPTGGAKNIQYF. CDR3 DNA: TGTGCCAGCTCACCCACCGGGGGAGCCAAAAACATTCAGTACTTC.

The CDR3 loop reads CACPVGWGTGVNYGYTF. Here the CDR3 DNA reads TGTGCCTGCCCTGTCGGGTGGGGGACAGGGGTAAACTATGGCTACACCTTC. The chain has TRBV30 and TRBJ1-2, with 10 bases lining up with TRBD1. This CDR3 has 17 residues. Germline V gives CDR1 GTSNPN, CDR2 SVGIG (reference sequence). Trimming cost V 6 bases and J 2 bases; bases outside gene matches: 15.

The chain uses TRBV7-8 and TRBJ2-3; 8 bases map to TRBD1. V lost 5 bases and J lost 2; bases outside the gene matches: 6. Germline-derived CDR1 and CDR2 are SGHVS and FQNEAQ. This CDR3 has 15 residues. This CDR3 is CASSVGQGNTDTQYF. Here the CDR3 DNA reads TGTGCCAGCAGCGTTGGACAGGGTAACACAGATACGCAGTATTTT.

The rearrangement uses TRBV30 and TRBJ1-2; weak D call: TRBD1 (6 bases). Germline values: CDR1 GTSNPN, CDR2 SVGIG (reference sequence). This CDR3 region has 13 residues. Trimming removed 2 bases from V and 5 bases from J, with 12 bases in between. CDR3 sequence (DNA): TGTGCCTGGAGTCAAGGGGGGCATTATGGCTACACCTTC. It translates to CAWSQGGHYGYTF.

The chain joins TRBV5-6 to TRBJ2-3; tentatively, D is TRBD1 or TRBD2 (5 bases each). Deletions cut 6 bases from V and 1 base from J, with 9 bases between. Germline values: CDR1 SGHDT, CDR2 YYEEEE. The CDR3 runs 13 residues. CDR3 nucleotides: TGTGCCAGCACACTGGGGGGCACAGATACGCAGTATTTT. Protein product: CASTLGGTDTQYF.

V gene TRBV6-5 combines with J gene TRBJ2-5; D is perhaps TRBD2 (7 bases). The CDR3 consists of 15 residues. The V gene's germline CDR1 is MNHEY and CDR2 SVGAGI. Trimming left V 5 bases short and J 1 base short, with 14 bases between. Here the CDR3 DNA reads TGTGCCAGCAGTCAGCCTGCGGGGGCCCAAGAGACCCAGTACTTC. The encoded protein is CASSQPAGAQETQYF.

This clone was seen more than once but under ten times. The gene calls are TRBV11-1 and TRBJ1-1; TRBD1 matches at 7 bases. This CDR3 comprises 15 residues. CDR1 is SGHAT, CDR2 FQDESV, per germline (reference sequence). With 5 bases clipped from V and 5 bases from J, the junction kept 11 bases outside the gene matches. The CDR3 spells CASSLRTGKGTEAFF. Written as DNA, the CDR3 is TGTGCCAGCAGCCTTCGGACAGGCAAAGGAACTGAAGCTTTCTTT.

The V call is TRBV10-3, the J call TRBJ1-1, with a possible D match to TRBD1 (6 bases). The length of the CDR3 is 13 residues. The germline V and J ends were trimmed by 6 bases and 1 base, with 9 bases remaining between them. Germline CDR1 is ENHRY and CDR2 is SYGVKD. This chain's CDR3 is CAIRDSSNTEAFF. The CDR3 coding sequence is TGTGCCATCAGGGACAGTTCGAACACTGAAGCTTTCTTT.

CDR3 nucleotides: TGTGCCTGGAGTGGCCCGAGCGGGGGGGCGGTCACCGGGGAGCTGTTTTTT. Its protein product is CAWSGPSGGAVTGELFF. The chain combines TRBV30 with TRBJ2-2, with 10 bases lining up with TRBD2. After removal of 1 base from V and 4 bases from J, the junction contained 9 bases not matched to a gene. Germline loops: CDR1 GTSNPN, CDR2 SVGIG (reference sequence). CDR3 length equals 17 residues.

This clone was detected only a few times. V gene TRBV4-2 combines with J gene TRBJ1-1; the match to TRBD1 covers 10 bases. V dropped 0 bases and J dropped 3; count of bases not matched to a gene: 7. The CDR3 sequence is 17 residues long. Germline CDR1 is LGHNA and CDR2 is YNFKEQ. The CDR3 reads CASSQDTTGGLDTEAFF. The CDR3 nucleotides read TGTGCCAGCAGCCAAGATACGACAGGGGGCCTAGACACTGAAGCTTTCTTT.

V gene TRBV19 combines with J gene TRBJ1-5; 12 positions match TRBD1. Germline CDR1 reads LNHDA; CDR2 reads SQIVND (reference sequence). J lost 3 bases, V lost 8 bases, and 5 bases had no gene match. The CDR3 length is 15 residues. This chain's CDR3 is CASGTGGAPNQPQHF. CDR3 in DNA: TGTGCCAGTGGGACAGGGGGCGCCCCCAATCAGCCCCAGCATTTT.

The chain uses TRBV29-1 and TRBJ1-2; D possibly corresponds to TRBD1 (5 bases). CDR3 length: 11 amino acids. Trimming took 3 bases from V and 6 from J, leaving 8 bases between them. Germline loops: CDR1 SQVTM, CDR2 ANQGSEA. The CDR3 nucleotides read TGCAGCGTTGAGGGACGGGATGGCTACACCTTC. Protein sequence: CSVEGRDGYTF.

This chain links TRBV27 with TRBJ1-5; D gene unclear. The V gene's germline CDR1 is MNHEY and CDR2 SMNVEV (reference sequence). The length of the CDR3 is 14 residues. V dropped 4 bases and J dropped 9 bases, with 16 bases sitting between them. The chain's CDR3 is CASSSLGSSGPQHF. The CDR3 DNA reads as TGTGCCAGCAGTTCCCTGGGGTCATCTGGGCCCCAGCATTTT.

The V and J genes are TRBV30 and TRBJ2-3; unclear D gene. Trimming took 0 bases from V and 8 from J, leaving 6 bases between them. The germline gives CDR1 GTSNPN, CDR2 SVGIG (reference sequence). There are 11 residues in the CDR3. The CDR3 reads CAWSVLATQYF. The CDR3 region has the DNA TGTGCCTGGAGTGTACTCGCTACGCAGTATTTT.